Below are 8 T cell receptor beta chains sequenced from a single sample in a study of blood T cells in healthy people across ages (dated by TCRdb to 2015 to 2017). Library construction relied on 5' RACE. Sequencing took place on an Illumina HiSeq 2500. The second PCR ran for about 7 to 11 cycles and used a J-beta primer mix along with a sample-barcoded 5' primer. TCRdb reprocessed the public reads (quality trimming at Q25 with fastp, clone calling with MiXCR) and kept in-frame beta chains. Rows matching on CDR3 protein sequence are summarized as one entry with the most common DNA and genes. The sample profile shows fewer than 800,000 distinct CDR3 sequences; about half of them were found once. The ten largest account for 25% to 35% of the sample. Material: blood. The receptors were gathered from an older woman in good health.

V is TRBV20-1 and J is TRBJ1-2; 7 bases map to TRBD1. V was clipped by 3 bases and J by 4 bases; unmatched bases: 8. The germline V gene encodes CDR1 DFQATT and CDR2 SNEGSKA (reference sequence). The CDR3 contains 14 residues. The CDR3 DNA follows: TGCAGTGCTAGGAGATCGGGACAGCCCTATGGCTACACCTTC. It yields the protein CSARRSGQPYGYTF.

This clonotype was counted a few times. Written as DNA, the CDR3 is TGCGCCAGCAGCCTAGGGGACGGCAGGGATACGCAGTATTTT. Residues: CASSLGDGRDTQYF. The rearrangement links TRBV4-1 to TRBJ2-3, with D perhaps given as TRBD1 or TRBD2 (5 bases each). This CDR3 has 14 amino acids. Germline V lookup: CDR1 MGHRA, CDR2 YSYEKL. Trimming took off 4 bases at V and 6 bases at J, with 14 bases between the two ends.

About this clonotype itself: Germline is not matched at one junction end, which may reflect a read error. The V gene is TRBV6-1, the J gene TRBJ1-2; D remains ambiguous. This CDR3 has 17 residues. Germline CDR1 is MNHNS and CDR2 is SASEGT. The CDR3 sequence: CASSQADGVPANYGYTF. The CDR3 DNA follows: TGTGCCAGCAGTCAAGCGGACGGCGTCCCAGCTAACTATGGCTACACCTTC.

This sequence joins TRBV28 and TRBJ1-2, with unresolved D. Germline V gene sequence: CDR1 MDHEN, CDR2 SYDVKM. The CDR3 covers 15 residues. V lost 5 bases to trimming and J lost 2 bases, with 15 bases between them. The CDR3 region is CASSVPGGSNYGYTF. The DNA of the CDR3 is TGTGCCAGCAGTGTACCGGGAGGATCCAACTATGGCTACACCTTC.

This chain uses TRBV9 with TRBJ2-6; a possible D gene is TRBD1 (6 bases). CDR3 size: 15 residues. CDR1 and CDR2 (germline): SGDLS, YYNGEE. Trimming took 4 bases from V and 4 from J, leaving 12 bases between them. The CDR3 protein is CASSPMGAGANVLTF. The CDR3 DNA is TGTGCCAGCAGCCCAATGGGGGCCGGGGCCAACGTCCTGACTTTC.

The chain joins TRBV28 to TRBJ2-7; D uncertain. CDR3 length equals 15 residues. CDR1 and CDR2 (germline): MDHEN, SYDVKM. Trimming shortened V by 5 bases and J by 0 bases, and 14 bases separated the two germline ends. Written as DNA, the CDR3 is TGTGCCAGCAGTCCCACCGTATTGGGCTCCTACGAGCAGTACTTC. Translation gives CASSPTVLGSYEQYF.

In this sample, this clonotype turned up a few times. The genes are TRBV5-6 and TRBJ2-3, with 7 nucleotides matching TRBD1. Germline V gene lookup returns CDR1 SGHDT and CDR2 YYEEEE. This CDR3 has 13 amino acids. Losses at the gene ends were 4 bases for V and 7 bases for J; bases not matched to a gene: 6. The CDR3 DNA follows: TGTGCCAGCAGCCTACAGGGGTTGAATACGCAGTATTTT. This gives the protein CASSLQGLNTQYF.

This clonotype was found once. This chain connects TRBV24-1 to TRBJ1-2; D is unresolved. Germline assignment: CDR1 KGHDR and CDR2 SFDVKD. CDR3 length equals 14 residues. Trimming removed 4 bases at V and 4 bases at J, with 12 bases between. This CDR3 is CATSDQTEAYGYTF. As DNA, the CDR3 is TGTGCCACCAGTGACCAAACAGAAGCCTATGGCTACACCTTC.